Listed below are T cell receptor beta chains from one sample, sequenced in a study of CD8 T cells in ankylosing spondylitis. One entry per CDR3 protein, called by TCRdb with MiXCR from the 5' RACE reads. The table lists about 140,000 distinct CDR3 sequences, roughly 8.8% of them singletons. The sample consisted of synovial fluid, either unsorted or a sorted T cell fraction (not recorded which). All receptors derive from a male donor with ankylosing spondylitis. CDR3s include the opening cysteine and the closing phenylalanine or tryptophan. Each record gives: V gene, D gene, J gene, clone size, CDR3 protein, CDR3 DNA. The D gene is left open where the match is weak. Not every row has a clone size; where given, it reads once, few, many or a size class.

V gene: TRBV3-1; D gene: .; J gene: TRBJ2-7; clone size: few; CDR3 protein: CASMFGGQGSYEQYF; CDR3 DNA: TGTGCCAGCATGTTTGGGGGTCAGGGGTCCTACGAGCAGTACTTC
V gene: TRBV7-3; D gene: .; J gene: TRBJ2-2; clone size: few; CDR3 protein: CASSRGWGGELFF; CDR3 DNA: TGTGCCAGCAGCCGAGGATGGGGCGGGGAGCTGTTTTTT
V gene: TRBV7-9; D gene: .; J gene: TRBJ2-3; clone size: few; CDR3 protein: CASSSRGGLSTDTQYF; CDR3 DNA: TGTGCCAGCAGCTCTCGCGGGGGCCTCAGCACAGATACGCAGTATTTT
V gene: TRBV7-9; D gene: .; J gene: TRBJ2-6; clone size: many; CDR3 protein: CASSYRVSGANVLTF; CDR3 DNA: TGTGCCAGCAGCTACAGGGTATCTGGGGCCAACGTCCTGACTTTC
V gene: TRBV2; D gene: .; J gene: TRBJ1-4; clone size: .; CDR3 protein: CASLDEKLFF; CDR3 DNA: TGTGCCAGCCTTGATGAAAAACTGTTTTTT
V gene: TRBV20-1; D gene: .; J gene: TRBJ1-6; clone size: .; CDR3 protein: CSAHSTQGPSYNSPLHF; CDR3 DNA: TGCAGTGCTCACTCGACCCAGGGCCCCTCCTATAATTCACCCCTCCACTTT
V gene: TRBV20-1; D gene: .; J gene: TRBJ2-7; clone size: many; CDR3 protein: CSAPRPYEQYF; CDR3 DNA: TGCAGTGCCCCCCGGCCCTACGAGCAGTACTTC
V gene: TRBV6-6; D gene: .; J gene: TRBJ2-1; clone size: many; CDR3 protein: CASSYPDEQFF; CDR3 DNA: TGTGCCAGCAGTTACCCGGATGAGCAGTTCTTC
V gene: TRBV5-6; D gene: .; J gene: TRBJ2-3; clone size: few; CDR3 protein: CASSLSWSTSTDTQYF; CDR3 DNA: TGTGCCAGCAGCTTGAGCTGGTCCACTAGCACAGATACGCAGTATTTT
V gene: TRBV7-6; D gene: .; J gene: TRBJ1-3; clone size: few; CDR3 protein: CASSLSVGNSGNTIYF; CDR3 DNA: TGTGCCAGCAGCCTATCGGTAGGGAACTCTGGAAACACCATATATTTT
V gene: TRBV7-2; D gene: TRBD1; J gene: TRBJ2-1; clone size: many; CDR3 protein: CASRKAGGNEQFF; CDR3 DNA: TGTGCCAGCCGGAAGGCAGGGGGTAATGAGCAGTTCTTC
V gene: TRBV20-1; D gene: TRBD2; J gene: TRBJ2-7; clone size: many; CDR3 protein: CSARDAGGSYEQYF; CDR3 DNA: TGCAGTGCTAGAGATGCGGGGGGAAGCTACGAGCAGTACTTC
V gene: TRBV7-9; D gene: .; J gene: TRBJ2-2; clone size: many; CDR3 protein: CASSLNTGELFF; CDR3 DNA: TGTGCCAGCAGCTTAAATACCGGGGAGCTGTTTTTT
V gene: TRBV6-2/TRBV6-3; D gene: .; J gene: TRBJ2-4; clone size: few; CDR3 protein: CASSYSTGNIQYF; CDR3 DNA: TGTGCCAGCAGTTACTCGACGGGAAACATTCAGTACTTC
V gene: TRBV2; D gene: .; J gene: TRBJ2-5; clone size: few; CDR3 protein: CASRAGSGETQYF; CDR3 DNA: TGTGCCAGCAGGGCAGGATCGGGAGAGACCCAGTACTTC
V gene: TRBV4-3; D gene: TRBD1; J gene: TRBJ1-1; clone size: .; CDR3 protein: CASSHLDRAGTEAFF; CDR3 DNA: TGCGCCAGCAGCCACCTCGACAGGGCAGGCACTGAAGCTTTCTTT
V gene: TRBV5-1; D gene: TRBD2; J gene: TRBJ2-1; clone size: many; CDR3 protein: CASSLELAGRSYNEQFF; CDR3 DNA: TGCGCCAGCAGCTTGGAACTAGCGGGACGTTCCTACAATGAGCAGTTCTTC
V gene: TRBV7-2; D gene: .; J gene: TRBJ2-1; clone size: many; CDR3 protein: CASSLAAYNEQFF; CDR3 DNA: TGTGCCAGCAGCTTAGCAGCCTACAATGAGCAGTTCTTC
V gene: TRBV6-2/TRBV6-3; D gene: TRBD2; J gene: TRBJ2-7; clone size: many; CDR3 protein: CASTTSGRYEQYF; CDR3 DNA: TGTGCCAGCACTACTAGCGGCCGCTACGAGCAGTACTTC
V gene: TRBV7-2; D gene: .; J gene: TRBJ2-3; clone size: .; CDR3 protein: CASSLSAGSTDTQYF; CDR3 DNA: TGTGCCAGCAGCCTGTCCGCCGGGTCCACAGATACGCAGTATTTT
V gene: TRBV5-6; D gene: .; J gene: TRBJ2-7; clone size: many; CDR3 protein: CASSPRITEHEQYF; CDR3 DNA: TGTGCCAGCAGCCCCAGAATTACGGAACACGAGCAGTACTTC
V gene: TRBV29-1; D gene: .; J gene: TRBJ2-3; clone size: many; CDR3 protein: CSVETVPNTQYF; CDR3 DNA: TGCAGCGTTGAAACAGTGCCGAATACGCAGTATTTT
V gene: TRBV24-1; D gene: TRBD1; J gene: TRBJ2-7; clone size: few; CDR3 protein: CATSESGQGKSYEQYF; CDR3 DNA: TGTGCCACCAGTGAGTCGGGACAGGGGAAGTCCTACGAGCAGTACTTC
V gene: TRBV4-1; D gene: TRBD2; J gene: TRBJ2-1; clone size: many; CDR3 protein: CASSQEGRGEQFF; CDR3 DNA: TGCGCCAGCAGCCAAGAAGGGAGGGGTGAGCAGTTCTTC
V gene: TRBV29-1; D gene: .; J gene: TRBJ1-1; clone size: many; CDR3 protein: CSVEVLGTEAFF; CDR3 DNA: TGCAGCGTTGAAGTATTGGGCACTGAAGCTTTCTTT
V gene: TRBV12-3/TRBV12-4; D gene: TRBD1; J gene: TRBJ2-7; clone size: few; CDR3 protein: CASSFFATGVWSYEQYF; CDR3 DNA: TGTGCCAGCAGTTTTTTTGCTACAGGGGTCTGGTCCTACGAGCAGTACTTC
V gene: TRBV7-9; D gene: .; J gene: TRBJ2-7; clone size: .; CDR3 protein: CASSFEAAPGRQYF; CDR3 DNA: TGTGCCAGCAGCTTCGAGGCCGCTCCCGGAAGGCAGTACTTC
V gene: TRBV6-5; D gene: TRBD1; J gene: TRBJ2-2; clone size: few; CDR3 protein: CASSLLQGVETGELFF; CDR3 DNA: TGTGCCAGCAGTCTACTACAGGGGGTAGAAACCGGGGAGCTGTTTTTT
V gene: TRBV6-1; D gene: .; J gene: TRBJ2-6; clone size: .; CDR3 protein: CATGFVSGANVLTF; CDR3 DNA: TGTGCCACAGGGTTCGTTAGCGGGGCCAACGTCCTGACTTTC
V gene: TRBV5-1; D gene: TRBD1; J gene: TRBJ2-1; clone size: many; CDR3 protein: CASSGWTGENEQFF; CDR3 DNA: TGCGCCAGCAGCGGCTGGACAGGGGAGAATGAGCAGTTCTTC
V gene: TRBV28; D gene: TRBD2; J gene: TRBJ2-1; clone size: many; CDR3 protein: CASSLYSGGPNEQFF; CDR3 DNA: TGTGCCAGCAGTTTATACAGCGGGGGCCCTAATGAGCAGTTCTTC
V gene: TRBV5-1; D gene: .; J gene: TRBJ2-3; clone size: .; CDR3 protein: CASSLWAGEETDTQYF; CDR3 DNA: TGCGCCAGCAGCTTGTGGGCAGGGGAGGAGACAGATACGCAGTATTTT
V gene: TRBV3-1; D gene: TRBD1; J gene: TRBJ2-2; clone size: few; CDR3 protein: CASSQTGQWTGGELFF; CDR3 DNA: TGTGCCAGCAGCCAAACGGGACAGTGGACCGGCGGGGAGCTGTTTTTT
V gene: TRBV3-1; D gene: TRBD2; J gene: TRBJ2-5; clone size: many; CDR3 protein: CASSLLAGNQETQYF; CDR3 DNA: TGTGCCAGCAGCTTACTAGCGGGCAACCAAGAGACCCAGTACTTC
V gene: TRBV12-3/TRBV12-4; D gene: .; J gene: TRBJ2-2; clone size: many; CDR3 protein: CASSRLTGELFF; CDR3 DNA: TGTGCCAGCAGCCGGTTGACCGGGGAGCTGTTTTTT
V gene: TRBV20-1; D gene: TRBD1; J gene: TRBJ1-1; clone size: few; CDR3 protein: CSAAETGRTEAFF; CDR3 DNA: TGCAGTGCTGCTGAGACAGGGAGGACTGAAGCTTTCTTT
V gene: TRBV7-2; D gene: TRBD2; J gene: TRBJ2-1; clone size: few; CDR3 protein: CASSSGTIDNEQFF; CDR3 DNA: TGTGCCAGCAGCTCCGGGACTATTGACAATGAGCAGTTCTTC
V gene: TRBV5-6; D gene: .; J gene: TRBJ1-2; clone size: many; CDR3 protein: CASSFNYGYTF; CDR3 DNA: TGTGCCAGCAGCTTCAACTATGGCTACACCTTC
V gene: TRBV9; D gene: .; J gene: TRBJ2-4; clone size: few; CDR3 protein: CASSVLGREGIQYF; CDR3 DNA: TGTGCCAGCAGCGTTCTGGGCAGGGAAGGCATTCAGTACTTC
V gene: TRBV28; D gene: .; J gene: TRBJ1-5; clone size: many; CDR3 protein: CASSFQRDNQPQHF; CDR3 DNA: TGTGCCAGCAGTTTTCAACGGGACAATCAGCCCCAGCATTTT
V gene: TRBV6-5; D gene: .; J gene: TRBJ1-4; clone size: many; CDR3 protein: CASSFVATNEKLFF; CDR3 DNA: TGTGCCAGCAGTTTCGTTGCAACTAATGAAAAACTGTTTTTT
V gene: TRBV7-6; D gene: .; J gene: TRBJ1-4; clone size: large; CDR3 protein: CASSPLVNGQEKLFF; CDR3 DNA: TGTGCCAGCAGCCCGCTGGTTAATGGGCAGGAAAAACTGTTTTTT
V gene: TRBV20-1; D gene: TRBD2; J gene: TRBJ2-1; clone size: many; CDR3 protein: CSARTSGGGFRYNEQFF; CDR3 DNA: TGCAGTGCGAGGACTAGCGGGGGAGGGTTTAGGTACAATGAGCAGTTCTTC
V gene: TRBV29-1; D gene: .; J gene: TRBJ2-7; clone size: many; CDR3 protein: CSVAGTPGAPYEQYF; CDR3 DNA: TGCAGCGTCGCTGGGACGCCTGGAGCTCCCTACGAGCAGTACTTC
V gene: TRBV6-2/TRBV6-3; D gene: .; J gene: TRBJ2-7; clone size: many; CDR3 protein: CASSRPGGAYEQYF; CDR3 DNA: TGTGCCAGCAGTCGTCCCGGGGGCGCGTACGAGCAGTACTTC
V gene: TRBV28; D gene: .; J gene: TRBJ1-1; clone size: few; CDR3 protein: CASRILMNTEAFF; CDR3 DNA: TGTGCCAGCCGGATTCTTATGAACACTGAAGCTTTCTTT
V gene: TRBV12-3/TRBV12-4; D gene: .; J gene: TRBJ2-5; clone size: many; CDR3 protein: CASSSQEDGTQYF; CDR3 DNA: TGTGCCAGCAGTTCCCAAGAAGATGGGACCCAGTACTTC
V gene: TRBV5-1; D gene: .; J gene: TRBJ2-1; clone size: many; CDR3 protein: CASSLVFPNEQFF; CDR3 DNA: TGCGCCAGCAGCTTGGTCTTCCCTAATGAGCAGTTCTTC
V gene: TRBV18; D gene: .; J gene: TRBJ2-2; clone size: few; CDR3 protein: CASSPRQVGWKAGELFF; CDR3 DNA: TGTGCCAGCTCACCCCGACAGGTGGGATGGAAGGCCGGGGAGCTGTTTTTT
V gene: TRBV3-1; D gene: .; J gene: TRBJ2-7; clone size: .; CDR3 protein: CATSKQVPCGTYYYEQYF; CDR3 DNA: TGTGCCACCTCCAAGCAGGTCCCTTGCGGAACATATTACTACGAGCAGTACTTC
V gene: TRBV7-6; D gene: TRBD1; J gene: TRBJ1-1; clone size: few; CDR3 protein: CASSPGQYTEAFF; CDR3 DNA: TGTGCCAGCAGCCCGGGACAGTACACTGAAGCTTTCTTT
V gene: TRBV20-1; D gene: .; J gene: TRBJ2-7; clone size: .; CDR3 protein: CSARVWPSYEQYF; CDR3 DNA: TGCAGTGCTAGAGTATGGCCTTCCTACGAGCAGTACTTC
V gene: TRBV20-1; D gene: .; J gene: TRBJ2-5; clone size: few; CDR3 protein: CSGATLRGTQETQYF; CDR3 DNA: TGCAGTGGTGCGACTCTAAGGGGGACCCAAGAGACCCAGTACTTC
V gene: TRBV20-1; D gene: TRBD2; J gene: TRBJ2-3; clone size: few; CDR3 protein: CSARRSGGAGGDTQYF; CDR3 DNA: TGCAGTGCTAGACGTAGCGGGGGGGCCGGTGGGGATACGCAGTATTTT